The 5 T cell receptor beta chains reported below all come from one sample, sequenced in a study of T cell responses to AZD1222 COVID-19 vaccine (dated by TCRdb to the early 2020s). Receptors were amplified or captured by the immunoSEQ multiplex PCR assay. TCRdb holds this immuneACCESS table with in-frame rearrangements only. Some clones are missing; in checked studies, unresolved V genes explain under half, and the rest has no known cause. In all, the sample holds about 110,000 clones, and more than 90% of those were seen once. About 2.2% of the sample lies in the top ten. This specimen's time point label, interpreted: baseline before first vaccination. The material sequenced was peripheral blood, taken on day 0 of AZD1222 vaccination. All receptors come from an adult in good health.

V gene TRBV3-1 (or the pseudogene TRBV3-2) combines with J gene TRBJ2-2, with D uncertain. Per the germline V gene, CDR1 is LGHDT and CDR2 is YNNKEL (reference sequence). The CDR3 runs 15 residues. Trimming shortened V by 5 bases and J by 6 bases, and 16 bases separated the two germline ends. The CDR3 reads CASSAQPVAAGELFF. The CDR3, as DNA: TGTGCCAGCAGCGCCCAGCCGGTCGCTGCCGGGGAGCTGTTTTTT.

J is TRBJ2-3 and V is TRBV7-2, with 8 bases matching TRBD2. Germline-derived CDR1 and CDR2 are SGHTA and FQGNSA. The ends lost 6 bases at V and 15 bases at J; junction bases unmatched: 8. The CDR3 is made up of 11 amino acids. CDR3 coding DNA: TGTGCCAGCAGTCCGGGACTAGTTAAATATTTT. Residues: CASSPGLVKYF.

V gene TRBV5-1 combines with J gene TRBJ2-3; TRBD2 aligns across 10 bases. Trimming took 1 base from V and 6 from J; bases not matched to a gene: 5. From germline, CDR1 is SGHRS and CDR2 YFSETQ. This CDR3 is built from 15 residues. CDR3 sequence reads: CASSLPSGSFDTQYF. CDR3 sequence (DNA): TGCGCCAGCAGCTTGCCTAGCGGGAGTTTTGATACGCAGTATTTT.

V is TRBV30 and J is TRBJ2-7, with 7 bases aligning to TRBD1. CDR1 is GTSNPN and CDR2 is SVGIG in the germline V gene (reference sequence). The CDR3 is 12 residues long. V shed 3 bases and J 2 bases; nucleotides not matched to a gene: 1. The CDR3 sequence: CAWSGTAYEQYF. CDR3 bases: TGTGCCTGGAGCGGGACAGCCTACGAGCAGTACTTC.

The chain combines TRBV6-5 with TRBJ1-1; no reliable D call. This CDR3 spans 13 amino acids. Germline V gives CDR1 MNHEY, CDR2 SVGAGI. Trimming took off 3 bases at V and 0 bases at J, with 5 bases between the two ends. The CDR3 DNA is TGTGCCAGCAGTTATTGGCTGAACACTGAAGCTTTCTTT. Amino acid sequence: CASSYWLNTEAFF.